What follows are 4 T cell receptor beta chains derived from one specimen sequenced in a study of blood T cells in healthy people across ages. A second PCR of about 7 to 12 cycles used a sample-barcoded 5' primer and a J-beta primer mix. From the 5' RACE reads, TCRdb called clonotypes with MiXCR, one entry per CDR3 protein. The table has about 1,500,000 distinct CDR3 sequences, 28% seen once. Material: blood. Receptor source: a woman aged 25 to 45 in good health.

This clonotype came up a few times. This sequence joins TRBV2 and TRBJ1-2; 7 positions agree with TRBD1. CDR3 length: 16 residues. The trim removed 4 bases at V and 0 bases at J, leaving 8 bases unmatched. Germline lookup yields CDR1 SNHLY and CDR2 FYNNEI. CDR3 in DNA: TGTGCCAGCAGTGGCTCAGTTGGGACAGCTAACTATGGCTACACCTTC. Its translation: CASSGSVGTANYGYTF.

The table lists this clonotype with many counts. This chain uses TRBV29-1 with TRBJ2-5, with TRBD2 as a possible D gene (6 bases). Germline values: CDR1 SQVTM, CDR2 ANQGSEA. Trimming removed 2 bases from V and 7 bases from J, with 14 bases in between. This CDR3 comprises 13 residues. In DNA form, the CDR3 reads TGCAGCGTTGAAAGCAGGTTCGGGGGGACCCAGTACTTC. This translates into CSVESRFGGTQYF.

Comment on this clonotype: The junction departs from the called germline gene at one end, perhaps through a read error. The rearrangement links TRBV14 to TRBJ2-5; 9 bases match TRBD2. Per the germline V gene, CDR1 is SGHDN and CDR2 is FVKESK. This CDR3 comprises 17 residues. In nucleotides, the CDR3 is TGTGCCACCAGCCAAGATTGGGGATTAGCGGGAGCCGAGACCCAGTACTTC. This sequence encodes CATSQDWGLAGAETQYF.

The rearrangement uses TRBV15 and TRBJ1-2; D unclear. Trimming pared 0 bases from V and 3 bases from J, leaving 11 bases between. This CDR3 contains 15 residues. Germline assignment: CDR1 LNHNV and CDR2 YYDKDF (reference sequence). The CDR3 DNA sequence: TGTGCCACCAGCAGAGATCGTAGACGGTACTATGGCTACACCTTC. This translates into CATSRDRRRYYGYTF.